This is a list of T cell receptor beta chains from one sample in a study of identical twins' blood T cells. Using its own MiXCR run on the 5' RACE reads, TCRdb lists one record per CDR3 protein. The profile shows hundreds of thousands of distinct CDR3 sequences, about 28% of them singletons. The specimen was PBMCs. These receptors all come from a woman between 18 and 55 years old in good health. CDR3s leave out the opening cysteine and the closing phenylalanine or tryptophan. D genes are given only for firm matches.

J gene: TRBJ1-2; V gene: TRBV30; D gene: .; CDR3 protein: AWSRLGMDGYT
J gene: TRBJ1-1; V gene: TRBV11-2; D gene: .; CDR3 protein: ASSLDRQGKVNTEAF
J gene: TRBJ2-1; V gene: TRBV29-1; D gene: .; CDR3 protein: SWRVAELNEQF
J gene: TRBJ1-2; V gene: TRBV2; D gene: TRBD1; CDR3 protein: ASRAGTGGRYT
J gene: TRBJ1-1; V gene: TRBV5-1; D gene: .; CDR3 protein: ASSLYPGFGTEAF
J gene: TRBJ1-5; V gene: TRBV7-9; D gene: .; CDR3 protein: ASSLDGLNQPQH
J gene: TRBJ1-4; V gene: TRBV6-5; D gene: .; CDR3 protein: ASSSKPGATNEKLF
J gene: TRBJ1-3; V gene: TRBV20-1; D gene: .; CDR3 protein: SANRLRLGNTIY
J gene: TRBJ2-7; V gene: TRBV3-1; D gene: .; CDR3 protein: ASSQGEYEQY
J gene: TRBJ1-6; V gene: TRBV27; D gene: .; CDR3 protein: ASSLGYSYNSPLH
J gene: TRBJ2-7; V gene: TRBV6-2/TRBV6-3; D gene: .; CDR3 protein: ASSYSKGHRDEQY
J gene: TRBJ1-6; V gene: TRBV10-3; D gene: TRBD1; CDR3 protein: AIREGAYNSPLH
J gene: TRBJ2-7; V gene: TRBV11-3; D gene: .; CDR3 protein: ASSLTGLSYEQY
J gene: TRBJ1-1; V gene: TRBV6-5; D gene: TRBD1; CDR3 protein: ATYARTGSAEAF
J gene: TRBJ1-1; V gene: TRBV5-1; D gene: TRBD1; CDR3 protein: ASSRGTGNTEAF
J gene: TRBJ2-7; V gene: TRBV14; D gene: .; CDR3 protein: ASSQENPYEQY
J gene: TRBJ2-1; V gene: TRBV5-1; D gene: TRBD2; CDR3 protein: ASSLAPGGSYNEQF
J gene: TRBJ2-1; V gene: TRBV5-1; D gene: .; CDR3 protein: ASSIDRSFYNEQF
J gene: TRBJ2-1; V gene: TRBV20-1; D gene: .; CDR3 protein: SARRRDAYNEQF
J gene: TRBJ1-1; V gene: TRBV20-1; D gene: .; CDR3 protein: SATWGTEAF
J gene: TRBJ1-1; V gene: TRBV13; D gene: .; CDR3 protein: ASSPGGYTEAF
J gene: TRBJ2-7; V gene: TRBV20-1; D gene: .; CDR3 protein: SARDRTGRVYEQC
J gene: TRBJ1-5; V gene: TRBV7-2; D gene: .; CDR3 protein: ASSLKGVSNQPQH
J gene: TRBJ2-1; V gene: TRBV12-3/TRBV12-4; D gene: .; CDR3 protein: ASSFNSQLQF
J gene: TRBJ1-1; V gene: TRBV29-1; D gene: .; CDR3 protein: IVGGTLNAEAF
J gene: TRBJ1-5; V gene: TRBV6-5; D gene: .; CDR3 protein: ASSSRVYGNQPQH
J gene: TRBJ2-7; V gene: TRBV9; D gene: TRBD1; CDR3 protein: ASSVATHGTGPYEQY
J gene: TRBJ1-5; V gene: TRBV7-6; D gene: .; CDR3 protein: ASSLVEGSNQPQH
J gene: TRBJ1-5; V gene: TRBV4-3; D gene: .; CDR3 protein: ASSLWTDHQPQH
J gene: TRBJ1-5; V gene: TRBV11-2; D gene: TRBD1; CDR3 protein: ASSPGGDQPQH
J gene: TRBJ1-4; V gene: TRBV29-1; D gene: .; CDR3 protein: SVVGGRANEKLF
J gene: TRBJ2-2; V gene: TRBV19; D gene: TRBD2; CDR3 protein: ASSGTSRTGELF
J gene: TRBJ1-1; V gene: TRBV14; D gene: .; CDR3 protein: ASSPRGGRPEAF
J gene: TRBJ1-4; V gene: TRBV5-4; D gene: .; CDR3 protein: ASSLPGAANEKLF
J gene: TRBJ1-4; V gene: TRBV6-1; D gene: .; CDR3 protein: ASSVGDISYEKLF
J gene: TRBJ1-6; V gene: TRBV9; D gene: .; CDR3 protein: SSSVEAAWNSPLH
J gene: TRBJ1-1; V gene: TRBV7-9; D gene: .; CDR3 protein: ASSLLGGPNTEAF
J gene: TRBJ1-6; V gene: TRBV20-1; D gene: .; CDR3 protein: SASARVDSPLH
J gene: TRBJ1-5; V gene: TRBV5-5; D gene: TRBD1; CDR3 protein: ASSRWTGRNQPQH
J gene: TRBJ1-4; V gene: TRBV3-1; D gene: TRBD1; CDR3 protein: ASSQVTGVNEKLF
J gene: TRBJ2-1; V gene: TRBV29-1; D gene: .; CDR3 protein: SVIQGTNEQF
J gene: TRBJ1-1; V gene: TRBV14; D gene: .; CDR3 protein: ASSLHHLAEAF
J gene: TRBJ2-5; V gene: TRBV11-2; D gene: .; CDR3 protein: ASSLFAQGSETQY